The 14 T cell receptor beta chains reported below all come from one sample, sequenced in a study of OX40 agonist ivuxolimab in advanced cancers. Clones were read by immunoSEQ multiplex PCR, and TCRdb kept only the in-frame ones, dropping some. Here the sample spans about 82,000 clones, 80% to 90% being singletons. The material was CD4+ or CD8+ T cells sorted from blood, obtained in a trial of the OX40 agonist ivuxolimab. The origin of the receptors is an adult with an advanced solid tumor such as melanoma, head and neck, liver or kidney cancer.

The chain's CDR3 is CASSESAGFNTGELFF. CDR3 nucleotide sequence: TGTGCCAGCAGTGAAAGTGCGGGCTTTAACACCGGGGAGCTGTTTTTT. This chain joins TRBV2 and TRBJ2-2; tentative D call: TRBD2 (5 bases). This CDR3 has 16 residues. Deletions cut 2 bases from V and 2 bases from J, with 12 bases between. Per the germline V gene, CDR1 is SNHLY and CDR2 is FYNNEI.

Only one count was recorded for this clone. This CDR3 is CASNPVVVADSTDTQYF. CDR3 sequence (DNA): TGTGCCAGCAACCCAGTTGTGGTAGCGGACAGCACAGATACGCAGTATTTT. The V gene is TRBV7-9, the J gene TRBJ2-3, with a weak D call TRBD2 (6 bases). CDR3 length: 17 residues. Per germline, CDR1 SEHNR and CDR2 FQNEAQ (reference sequence). Trimming cost V 7 bases and J 0 bases, with 20 bases left between them.

V usage is TRBV7-2 and J usage is TRBJ2-3; D is possibly TRBD1 (6 bases). Trimming took off 5 bases at V and 1 base at J, with 16 bases between the two ends. The CDR3 is 16 residues long. CDR1 is SGHTA and CDR2 is FQGNSA in the germline V gene. The CDR3 nucleotides are TGTGCCAGCAGCGCCCAGGGGAACAGTGGCACAGATACGCAGTATTTT. It encodes CASSAQGNSGTDTQYF.

The genes are TRBV15 and TRBJ2-1; D not resolved. V was clipped by 3 bases and J by 3 bases, with 9 bases between them. CDR3 length: 14 residues. The germline V gene has CDR1 LNHNV and CDR2 YYDKDF (reference sequence). CDR3 protein: CATSSLAGYNEQFF. CDR3 sequence (DNA): TGTGCCACCAGCAGTCTCGCAGGCTACAATGAGCAGTTCTTC.

The rearrangement uses TRBV10-3 and TRBJ2-5, with a weak D call TRBD2 (7 bases). CDR1 is ENHRY, CDR2 SYGVKD, per germline. Trimming shortened V by 5 bases and J by 5 bases, and 9 bases separated the two germline ends. The CDR3 is 12 residues long. DNA for the CDR3: TGTGCCATCAGTCGGGGGGCTGAGACCCAGTACTTC. It is translated as CAISRGAETQYF.

The chain joins TRBV5-6 to TRBJ2-5, with 8 bases matching TRBD2. Germline V gene sequence: CDR1 SGHDT, CDR2 YYEEEE. Trimming removed 3 bases from V and 4 bases from J; junction bases left unmatched: 5. The CDR3 has 14 residues. In nucleotides, the CDR3 is TGTGCCAGCAGCTCGTGGAGCGGGAGAGAGACCCAGTACTTC. Protein product: CASSSWSGRETQYF. Drawing the rest from reference TRBV5-6 and TRBJ2-5, the complete variable domain is DAGVTQSPTHLIKTRGQQVTLRCSPKSGHDTVSWYQQALGQGPQFIFQYYEEEERQRGNFPDRFSGHQFPNYSSELNVNALLLGDSALYLCASSSWSGRETQYFGPGTRLLVL.

The rearrangement uses TRBV19 and TRBJ2-7; D ambiguous. The V gene lost 6 bases and the J gene lost 1 base, with 10 bases spanning the gap. The CDR3 length is 13 residues. Germline V gene sequence: CDR1 LNHDA, CDR2 SQIVND (reference sequence). The CDR3 loop is CASSQKFSYEQYF. CDR3 sequence (DNA): TGTGCCAGTAGCCAGAAGTTTTCCTACGAGCAGTACTTC.

J is TRBJ2-2 and V is TRBV6-1; 9 bases fit TRBD1. Losses at the gene ends were 4 bases for V and 5 bases for J; bases not matched to a gene: 8. Germline assignment: CDR1 MNHNS and CDR2 SASEGT. This CDR3 comprises 16 residues. In nucleotides, the CDR3 is TGTGCCAGCAGTGGACCGGGACAGGGATATACCGGGGAGCTGTTTTTT. Translation: CASSGPGQGYTGELFF.

The rearrangement links TRBV19 to TRBJ1-1; D possibly corresponds to TRBD1 (5 bases). The CDR3 is made up of 15 amino acids. Germline V gene data show CDR1 as LNHDA and CDR2 as SQIVND (reference sequence). V was trimmed by 5 bases and J by 9 bases, leaving 22 bases between them. The CDR3 bases are TGTGCCAGTAGTCCCCAATCCAGGGAAAGGCAGAAAGCTTTCTTT. Translated: CASSPQSRERQKAFF.

J is TRBJ2-7 and V is TRBV2; 12 bases map to TRBD2. From germline, CDR1 is SNHLY and CDR2 FYNNEI. The CDR3 covers 14 residues. V was clipped by 6 bases and J by 6 bases; unmatched bases: 6. As DNA, the CDR3 is TGTGCCAGCAGGCGGACTAGCGGGATAGGCGAGCAGTACTTC. It encodes CASRRTSGIGEQYF.

J is TRBJ1-5 and V is TRBV11-2; D uncertain. Germline assignment: CDR1 SGHAT and CDR2 FQNNGV. This CDR3 comprises 16 residues. Deletions cut 1 base from V and 3 bases from J, with 13 bases between. CDR3 sequence: CASSLGGSGNNQPQHF. The CDR3 bases are TGTGCCAGCAGCTTAGGGGGTTCGGGGAACAATCAGCCCCAGCATTTT.

The chain uses TRBV5-5 and TRBJ1-1; a weak D match, TRBD1 (6 bases). V lost 4 bases and J 1 base, leaving 14 bases between the germline ends. Per germline, CDR1 SGHKS and CDR2 YYEKEE (reference sequence). This CDR3 is built from 15 residues. The CDR3 DNA sequence: TGTGCCAGCAGCCTCGAGGGGGTTGGGAACACTGAAGCTTTCTTT. Protein sequence: CASSLEGVGNTEAFF.

The chain recombines TRBV11-2 with TRBJ2-4; 11 bases map to TRBD2. This CDR3 comprises 17 residues. The germline V gene encodes CDR1 SGHAT and CDR2 FQNNGV. The junction had 4 bases not matched to a gene; V was cut back by 3 bases and J by 0 bases. The CDR3 DNA is TGTGCCAGCAGCTTTGGGACTAGCGGTTTAGCCAAAAACATTCAGTACTTC. Its protein is CASSFGTSGLAKNIQYF.

This chain uses TRBV5-1 with TRBJ2-5, with D tentatively TRBD2 (6 bases). The DNA end favors TRBJ2-7, so the J call may be wrong. The CDR3 contains 14 residues. Germline-derived CDR1 and CDR2 are SGHRS and YFSETQ. The CDR3 DNA sequence: TGCGCCAGCAGCAGGGACGGCGGGGACTACGAGCAGTACTTC. Protein sequence: CASSRDGGDYEQYF.